This T cell receptor beta chain is from a study of blood T cells in healthy people across ages. Study conclusions and caveats: The study regarded diversity estimates from one million T cells as underestimates.

A second PCR, run for roughly 7 to 12 cycles, used a sample-barcoded 5' primer plus a J-beta primer mix. Each TCR beta cDNA got a 12-nucleotide random molecular identifier. Each CDR3 protein gets one entry after TCRdb re-called the 5' RACE reads with MiXCR. The data show about 1 million distinct CDR3 sequences, over 35% seen once. The V and J ends lost 3 bases and 4 bases, in that order; junction bases with no gene match: 7. CDR3 size: 15 residues. Isolated PBMCs totaled at least 6 million in each sample. A remark on this clonotype: Its antigen is as yet unknown.

Source material: blood. The rearrangement joins TRBV12-3 or TRBV12-4 to TRBJ2-3; TRBD2 matches at 7 bases. The receptor's source is a woman in her sixties in good health. The CDR3 spells CASSLGGSFADTQYF. In nucleotides, the CDR3 is TGTGCCAGCAGTTTGGGCGGGAGTTTCGCAGATACGCAGTATTTT.